The rows below give T cell receptor beta chains drawn from one sample of a study of regulatory T cells in long-lasting Graves disease. TCRdb itself ran the multiplex PCR reads through MiXCR, one entry per CDR3 protein. The sample holds about 660,000 distinct CDR3 sequences, around 32% seen once. Sequenced material: peripheral blood mononuclear cells (PBMCs), taken when the disease was refractory, from a patient treated with antithyroid drugs. These receptors came from a female donor with Graves disease. Both conserved end residues are part of each CDR3. A D gene is named only where the DNA matches it firmly. The size field is filled for only some rows; it gives once, few, many or a size class.

size | J | V | D | CDR3 | DNA
few | TRBJ1-1 | TRBV2 | NA | CASRTGGRNTEAFF | TGTGCCAGCAGGACGGGGGGCCGGAACACTGAAGCTTTCTTT
NA | TRBJ2-7 | TRBV7-9 | TRBD2 | CASSILAGPYEQYF | TGTGCCAGCAGCATACTAGCGGGACCCTACGAGCAGTACTTC
few | TRBJ2-5 | TRBV20-1 | TRBD1 | CSASPSGQGQGQTQYF | TGCAGTGCTAGCCCCTCCGGACAGGGACAGGGGCAGACCCAGTACTTC
NA | TRBJ1-1 | TRBV5-1 | TRBD1 | CASSLATNRGTEAFF | TGCGCCAGCAGCTTGGCCACTAACAGGGGCACTGAAGCTTTCTTT
NA | TRBJ2-5 | TRBV7-9 | NA | CASSLSSYRETQYF | TGTGCCAGCAGCTTATCTAGCTATCGTGAGACCCAGTACTTC
few | TRBJ2-7 | TRBV11-2 | NA | CASSLVLWGDYEQYF | TGTGCCAGCAGCTTAGTGTTATGGGGGGACTACGAGCAGTACTTC
many | TRBJ2-5 | TRBV2 | TRBD2 | CASRMGTSGRQETQYF | TGTGCCAGCAGGATGGGGACTAGCGGGAGGCAAGAGACCCAGTACTTC
NA | TRBJ2-7 | TRBV30 | NA | CAWSYGSSYEQYF | TGTGCCTGGAGTTATGGCAGCTCCTACGAGCAGTACTTC
NA | TRBJ1-6 | TRBV11-2 | NA | CASSLVGSIHLHF | TGTGCCAGCAGCTTGGTTGGATCAATTCACCTCCACTTT
many | TRBJ1-5 | TRBV12-3/TRBV12-4 | NA | CASTMGMSNQPQHF | TGTGCCAGCACCATGGGGATGAGCAATCAGCCCCAGCATTTT
NA | TRBJ1-1 | TRBV6-2/TRBV6-3 | NA | CASSYFTGTEAFF | TGTGCCAGCAGTTATTTCACCGGCACTGAAGCTTTCTTT
NA | TRBJ2-5 | TRBV7-7 | TRBD2 | CASGGGDYQETQYF | TGTGCCTCGGGAGGGGGGGACTACCAAGAGACCCAGTACTTC
few | TRBJ1-1 | TRBV20-1 | NA | CSAIRGPNTEAFF | TGCAGTGCTATTCGGGGGCCGAACACTGAAGCTTTCTTT
few | TRBJ2-7 | TRBV6-1 | NA | CASSTDRLSSYEQYF | TGTGCCAGCAGTACCGACAGGCTCAGCTCCTACGAGCAGTACTTC
many | TRBJ1-1 | TRBV12-3/TRBV12-4 | TRBD1 | CASSLAQGARTEAFF | TGTGCCAGCAGTTTAGCCCAGGGGGCGCGCACTGAAGCTTTCTTT
few | TRBJ1-2 | TRBV19 | NA | CASSITALYGYTF | TGTGCCAGTAGTATAACAGCTCTCTATGGCTACACCTTC
few | TRBJ2-5 | TRBV29-1 | TRBD2 | CSVEEMGGKTQYF | TGCAGCGTTGAAGAAATGGGGGGGAAGACCCAGTACTTC
NA | TRBJ1-1 | TRBV12-3/TRBV12-4 | NA | CASSLTGEVTEAFF | TGTGCCAGCAGTTTAACTGGGGAAGTCACTGAAGCTTTCTTT
NA | TRBJ2-2 | TRBV6-2/TRBV6-3 | TRBD1 | CASVRTGGPGELFF | TGTGCCAGCGTTAGGACAGGGGGTCCCGGGGAGCTGTTTTTT
many | TRBJ1-5 | TRBV12-3/TRBV12-4 | NA | CASSAGTVDQPQHF | TGTGCCAGCAGTGCCGGGACCGTTGATCAGCCCCAGCATTTT
NA | TRBJ1-1 | TRBV7-9 | NA | CASSLPDSTEAFF | TGTGCCAGCAGCCTCCCGGACAGCACCGAAGCTTTCTTT
NA | TRBJ2-7 | TRBV29-1 | NA | CSVEEVLGRGEQYF | TGCAGCGTTGAAGAGGTTCTAGGGCGCGGTGAGCAGTACTTC
NA | TRBJ1-5 | TRBV28 | TRBD1 | CASSLAGTEWRHNQPQHF | TGTGCCAGCAGTTTGGCCGGGACAGAATGGAGACACAATCAGCCCCAGCATTTT
NA | TRBJ1-3 | TRBV6-1 | NA | CASSPLGLAFSGNTIYF | TGTGCCAGCAGTCCGCTAGGGTTAGCCTTCTCTGGAAACACCATATATTTT
few | TRBJ2-2 | TRBV19 | TRBD2 | CASRTAGGNTGELFF | TGTGCCAGTCGAACTGCGGGAGGGAACACCGGGGAGCTGTTTTTT
few | TRBJ1-1 | TRBV28 | TRBD1 | CASAGQGPPEAFF | TGTGCCAGCGCGGGACAGGGACCCCCTGAAGCTTTCTTT
few | TRBJ1-1 | TRBV6-1 | NA | CASSTPTGNTEAFF | TGTGCCAGCAGTACCCCGACAGGGAACACTGAAGCTTTCTTT
many | TRBJ2-7 | TRBV6-1 | TRBD1 | CASKNPGQGSYEQYF | TGTGCCAGCAAAAATCCGGGACAGGGATCCTACGAGCAGTACTTC
few | TRBJ1-1 | TRBV7-3 | NA | CASSPRKNTEAFF | TGTGCCAGCAGCCCCCGGAAGAACACTGAAGCTTTCTTT
NA | TRBJ2-6 | TRBV2 | NA | CASSDRNSGANVLTF | TGTGCCAGCAGTGATAGGAACTCTGGGGCCAACGTCCTGACTTTC
NA | TRBJ1-1 | TRBV3-1 | TRBD1 | CASSQYAGGNTEAFF | TGTGCCAGCAGCCAATACGCAGGGGGAAACACTGAAGCTTTCTTT
NA | TRBJ2-7 | TRBV18 | NA | CASSPRQESSYEQYF | TGTGCCAGCTCACCACGGCAGGAGAGCTCCTACGAGCAGTACTTC
many | TRBJ1-5 | TRBV12-3/TRBV12-4 | NA | CASSSHHSRANNQPQHF | TGTGCCAGCAGTTCACACCATTCTCGGGCCAACAATCAGCCCCAGCATTTT
NA | TRBJ1-6 | TRBV5-1 | NA | CASSWDGGSSPLHF | TGCGCCAGCAGCTGGGACGGAGGATCTTCACCCCTCCACTTT
NA | TRBJ1-1 | TRBV6-1 | NA | CASSEWVGADTEAFF | TGTGCCAGCAGTGAATGGGTGGGCGCGGACACTGAAGCTTTCTTT
NA | TRBJ2-7 | TRBV19 | NA | CASSTRSNPYEQYF | TGTGCCAGTAGTACCCGAAGCAACCCCTACGAGCAGTACTTC
NA | TRBJ2-7 | TRBV7-3 | TRBD1 | CASSLAFGAGGYEQYF | TGTGCCAGCAGCTTAGCTTTCGGGGCAGGGGGCTACGAGCAGTACTTC
NA | TRBJ1-4 | TRBV5-1 | NA | CASSVGGMGEKLFF | TGCGCCAGCAGCGTGGGAGGGATGGGGGAAAAACTGTTTTTT
NA | TRBJ2-7 | TRBV15 | NA | CATSRDDYEQYF | TGTGCCACCAGCAGAGATGACTACGAGCAGTACTTC
NA | TRBJ2-5 | TRBV4-2 | NA | CASSPLALPKETQYF | TGTGCCAGCAGCCCACTCGCACTGCCCAAGGAGACCCAGTACTTC
NA | TRBJ1-4 | TRBV13 | NA | CASSLSLDNEKLFF | TGTGCCAGCAGCTTAAGCCTAGATAATGAAAAACTGTTTTTT
NA | TRBJ2-7 | TRBV12-3/TRBV12-4 | NA | CASSFRAHEQYF | TGTGCCAGCAGTTTTAGAGCTCACGAGCAGTACTTC
few | TRBJ1-1 | TRBV2 | NA | CASSVGAGTTEAFF | TGTGCCAGCAGTGTAGGGGCAGGGACCACTGAAGCTTTCTTT
few | TRBJ2-7 | TRBV6-1 | NA | CASRAYYEQYF | TGTGCCAGCCGGGCTTATTACGAGCAGTACTTC
NA | TRBJ2-7 | TRBV10-3 | TRBD2 | CAISERREGDLVYEQYF | TGTGCCATCAGTGAGAGGCGGGAGGGCGATTTAGTCTACGAGCAGTACTTC
NA | TRBJ1-1 | TRBV14 | NA | CASSQFATGLRGAFF | TGTGCCAGCAGCCAATTTGCGACAGGCCTCCGGGGAGCTTTCTTT
NA | TRBJ2-4 | TRBV7-9 | TRBD1 | CASSPRTGLAKNIQYF | TGTGCCAGCAGCCCAAGGACAGGGCTAGCCAAAAACATTCAGTACTTC
NA | TRBJ1-2 | TRBV15 | NA | CATSSEGDYGYTF | TGTGCCACCAGCAGCGAGGGCGACTATGGCTACACCTTC
NA | TRBJ1-2 | TRBV3-1 | TRBD1 | CASSQARGTGNNYGYTF | TGTGCCAGCAGCCAAGCCCGGGGGACAGGGAATAACTATGGCTACACCTTC
many | TRBJ2-2 | TRBV5-1 | NA | CASSLDPGAGELFF | TGCGCCAGCAGCTTGGATCCAGGGGCCGGGGAGCTGTTTTTT